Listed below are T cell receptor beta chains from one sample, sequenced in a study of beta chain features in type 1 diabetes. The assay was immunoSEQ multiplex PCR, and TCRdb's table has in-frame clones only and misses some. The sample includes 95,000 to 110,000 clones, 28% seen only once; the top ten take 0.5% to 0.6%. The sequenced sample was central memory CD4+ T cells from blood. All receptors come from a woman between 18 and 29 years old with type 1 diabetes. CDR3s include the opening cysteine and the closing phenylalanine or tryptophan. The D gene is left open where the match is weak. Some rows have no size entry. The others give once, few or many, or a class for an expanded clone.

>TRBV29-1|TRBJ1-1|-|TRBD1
CSVSQGGTEAFF
TGCAGCGTTAGCCAGGGGGGCACTGAAGCTTTCTTT
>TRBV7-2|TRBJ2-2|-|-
CASSFYVRGGRTNRGELFF
TGTGCCAGCAGCTTTTACGTGCGAGGGGGACGGACAAATCGCGGGGAGCTGTTTTTT
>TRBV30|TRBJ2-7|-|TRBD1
CAWSRGQGYEQYF
TGTGCCTGGAGCCGGGGACAGGGTTACGAGCAGTACTTC
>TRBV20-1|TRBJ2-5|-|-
CSARSATQYF
TGCAGTGCTAGGAGCGCGACCCAGTACTTC
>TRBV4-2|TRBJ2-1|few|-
CASSQGPWAWQFF
TGTGCCAGCAGCCAAGGTCCCTGGGCCTGGCAGTTCTTC
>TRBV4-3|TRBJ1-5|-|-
CASSQDPAAGQHF
TGCGCCAGCAGCCAAGACCCCGCGGCGGGACAGCATTTT
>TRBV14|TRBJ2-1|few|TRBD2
CASSPPGLVWVNEQFF
TGTGCCAGCAGCCCGCCGGGACTAGTCTGGGTGAATGAGCAGTTCTTC
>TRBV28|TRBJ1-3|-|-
CASSSPGNTIYF
TGTGCCAGCAGTTCCCCGGGAAACACCATATATTTT
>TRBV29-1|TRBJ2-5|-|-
CSARSGFGETQYF
TGCAGCGCCAGATCCGGGTTTGGGGAGACCCAGTACTTC
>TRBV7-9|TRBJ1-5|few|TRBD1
CASSSGQGGQPQHF
TGTGCCAGCAGCTCAGGACAGGGAGGTCAGCCCCAGCATTTT
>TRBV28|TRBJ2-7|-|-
CASSLGGGYEQYF
TGTGCCAGCAGTTTAGGGGGAGGCTACGAGCAGTACTTC
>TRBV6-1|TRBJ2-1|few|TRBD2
CASKRGLAGGNEQFF
TGTGCCAGCAAAAGGGGACTAGCAGGTGGTAATGAGCAGTTCTTC
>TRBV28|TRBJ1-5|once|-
CASTLSNQPQHF
TGTGCCAGCACTCTTAGCAATCAGCCCCAGCATTTT
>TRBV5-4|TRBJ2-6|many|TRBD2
CASSFATSGRTGANVLTF
TGTGCCAGCAGCTTTGCGACTAGCGGGAGAACTGGGGCCAACGTCCTGACTTTC
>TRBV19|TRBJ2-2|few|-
CASSIDGTGELFF
TGTGCCAGTAGTATAGACGGCACCGGGGAGCTGTTTTTT
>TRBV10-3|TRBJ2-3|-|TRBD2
CAITSSGSADTQYF
TGTGCCATCACTAGTAGCGGGAGTGCAGATACGCAGTATTTT
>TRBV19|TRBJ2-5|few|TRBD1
CASSNTQGETQYF
TGTGCCAGTAGTAACACACAGGGGGAGACCCAGTACTTC
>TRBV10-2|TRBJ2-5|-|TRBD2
CASTGLAAAETQYF
TGCGCCAGCACCGGACTAGCGGCGGCGGAGACCCAGTACTTC
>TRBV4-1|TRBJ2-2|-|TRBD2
CASSQGGAGGPPGELFF
TGCGCCAGCAGCCAAGGCGGGGCGGGAGGGCCGCCCGGGGAGCTGTTTTTT
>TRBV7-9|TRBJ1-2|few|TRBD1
CASSADRSYGYTF
TGTGCCAGCAGCGCGGACAGGAGCTATGGCTACACCTTC
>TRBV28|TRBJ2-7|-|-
CASSLSGGYEQYF
TGTGCCAGCAGTCTATCCGGTGGCTACGAGCAGTACTTC
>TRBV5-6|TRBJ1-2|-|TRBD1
CASDDRARRGYTF
TGTGCCAGCGATGACAGGGCTCGTAGGGGCTACACCTTC
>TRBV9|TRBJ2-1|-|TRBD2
CASSVELAGVGEQFF
TGTGCCAGCAGCGTAGAACTAGCGGGGGTCGGTGAGCAGTTCTTC
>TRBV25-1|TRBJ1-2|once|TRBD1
CASRADRGYGYTF
TGTGCCAGCAGGGCGGACAGGGGTTATGGCTACACCTTC
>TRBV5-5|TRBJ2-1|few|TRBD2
CASSHPGAGGEYEQFF
TGTGCCAGCAGCCACCCCGGAGCGGGAGGAGAGTATGAGCAGTTCTTC
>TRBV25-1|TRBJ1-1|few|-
CASSDPAGSTNRAFF
TGTGCCAGCAGTGATCCCGCAGGGTCCACCAATCGAGCTTTCTTT
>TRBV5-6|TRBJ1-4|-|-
CASSLQGTNEKLFF
TGTGCCAGCAGCTTGCAGGGGACTAATGAAAAACTGTTTTTT
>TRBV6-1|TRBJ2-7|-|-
CASSDRDKVDEQYF
TGTGCCAGCAGTGACCGGGACAAGGTTGACGAGCAGTACTTC
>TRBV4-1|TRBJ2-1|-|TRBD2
CASSQDGTSFNEQFF
TGCGCCAGCAGCCAAGACGGGACTAGTTTCAATGAGCAGTTCTTC
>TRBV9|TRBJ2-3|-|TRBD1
CASSVGDGTGTSTDTQYF
TGTGCCAGCAGCGTAGGGGATGGGACAGGGACTAGCACAGATACGCAGTATTTT
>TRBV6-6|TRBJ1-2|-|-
CASSYDSANYGYTF
TGTGCCAGCAGTTACGACAGCGCGAACTATGGCTACACCTTC
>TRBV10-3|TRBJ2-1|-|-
CAIRPDHNEQFF
TGTGCCATCAGGCCAGATCACAATGAGCAGTTCTTC
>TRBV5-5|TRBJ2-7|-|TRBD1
CASSSLQGTYEQYF
TGTGCCAGCAGCTCACTACAGGGGACCTACGAGCAGTACTTC
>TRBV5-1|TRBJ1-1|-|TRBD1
CASSPGQGGHAMNTEAFF
TGCGCCAGCAGCCCGGGACAGGGGGGCCACGCAATGAACACTGAAGCTTTCTTT
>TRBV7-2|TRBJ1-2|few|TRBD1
CASSFGTGNYGYTF
TGTGCCAGCAGCTTCGGGACAGGCAACTATGGCTACACCTTC
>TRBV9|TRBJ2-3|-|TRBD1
CASRHGTDTDTQYF
TGTGCCAGCAGGCATGGGACAGACACAGATACGCAGTATTTT
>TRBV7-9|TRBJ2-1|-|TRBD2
CASSLKWPLAGNNEQFF
TGTGCCAGCAGCTTAAAATGGCCCCTAGCGGGGAACAATGAGCAGTTCTTC
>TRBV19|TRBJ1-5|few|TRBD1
CASIQGTGLNQPQHF
TGTGCCAGTATCCAGGGGACAGGTTTGAATCAGCCCCAGCATTTT
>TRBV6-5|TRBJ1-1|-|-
CASSSGGRRVNTEAFF
TGTGCCAGCAGTTCGGGGGGTCGGCGAGTGAACACTGAAGCTTTCTTT
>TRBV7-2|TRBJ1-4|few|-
CASSLVSSSNEKLFF
TGTGCCAGCAGCTTAGTGTCGTCCTCTAATGAAAAACTGTTTTTT
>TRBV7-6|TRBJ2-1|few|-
CASSSDGGSPYNEQFF
TGTGCCAGCAGCTCCGACGGCGGGTCGCCCTACAATGAGCAGTTCTTC